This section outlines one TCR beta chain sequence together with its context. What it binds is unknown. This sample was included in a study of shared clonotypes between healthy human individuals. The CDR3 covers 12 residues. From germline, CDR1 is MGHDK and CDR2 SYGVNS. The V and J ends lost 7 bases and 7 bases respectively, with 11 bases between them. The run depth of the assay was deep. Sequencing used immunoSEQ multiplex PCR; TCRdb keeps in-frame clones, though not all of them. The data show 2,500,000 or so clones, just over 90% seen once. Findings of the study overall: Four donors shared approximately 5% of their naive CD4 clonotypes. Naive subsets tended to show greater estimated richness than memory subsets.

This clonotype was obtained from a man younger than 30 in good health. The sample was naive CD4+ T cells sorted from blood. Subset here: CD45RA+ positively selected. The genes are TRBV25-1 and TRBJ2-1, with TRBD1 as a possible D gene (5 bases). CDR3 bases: TGTGCCAGCACAGGGAACGGTAATGAGCAGTTCTTC. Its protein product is CASTGNGNEQFF.